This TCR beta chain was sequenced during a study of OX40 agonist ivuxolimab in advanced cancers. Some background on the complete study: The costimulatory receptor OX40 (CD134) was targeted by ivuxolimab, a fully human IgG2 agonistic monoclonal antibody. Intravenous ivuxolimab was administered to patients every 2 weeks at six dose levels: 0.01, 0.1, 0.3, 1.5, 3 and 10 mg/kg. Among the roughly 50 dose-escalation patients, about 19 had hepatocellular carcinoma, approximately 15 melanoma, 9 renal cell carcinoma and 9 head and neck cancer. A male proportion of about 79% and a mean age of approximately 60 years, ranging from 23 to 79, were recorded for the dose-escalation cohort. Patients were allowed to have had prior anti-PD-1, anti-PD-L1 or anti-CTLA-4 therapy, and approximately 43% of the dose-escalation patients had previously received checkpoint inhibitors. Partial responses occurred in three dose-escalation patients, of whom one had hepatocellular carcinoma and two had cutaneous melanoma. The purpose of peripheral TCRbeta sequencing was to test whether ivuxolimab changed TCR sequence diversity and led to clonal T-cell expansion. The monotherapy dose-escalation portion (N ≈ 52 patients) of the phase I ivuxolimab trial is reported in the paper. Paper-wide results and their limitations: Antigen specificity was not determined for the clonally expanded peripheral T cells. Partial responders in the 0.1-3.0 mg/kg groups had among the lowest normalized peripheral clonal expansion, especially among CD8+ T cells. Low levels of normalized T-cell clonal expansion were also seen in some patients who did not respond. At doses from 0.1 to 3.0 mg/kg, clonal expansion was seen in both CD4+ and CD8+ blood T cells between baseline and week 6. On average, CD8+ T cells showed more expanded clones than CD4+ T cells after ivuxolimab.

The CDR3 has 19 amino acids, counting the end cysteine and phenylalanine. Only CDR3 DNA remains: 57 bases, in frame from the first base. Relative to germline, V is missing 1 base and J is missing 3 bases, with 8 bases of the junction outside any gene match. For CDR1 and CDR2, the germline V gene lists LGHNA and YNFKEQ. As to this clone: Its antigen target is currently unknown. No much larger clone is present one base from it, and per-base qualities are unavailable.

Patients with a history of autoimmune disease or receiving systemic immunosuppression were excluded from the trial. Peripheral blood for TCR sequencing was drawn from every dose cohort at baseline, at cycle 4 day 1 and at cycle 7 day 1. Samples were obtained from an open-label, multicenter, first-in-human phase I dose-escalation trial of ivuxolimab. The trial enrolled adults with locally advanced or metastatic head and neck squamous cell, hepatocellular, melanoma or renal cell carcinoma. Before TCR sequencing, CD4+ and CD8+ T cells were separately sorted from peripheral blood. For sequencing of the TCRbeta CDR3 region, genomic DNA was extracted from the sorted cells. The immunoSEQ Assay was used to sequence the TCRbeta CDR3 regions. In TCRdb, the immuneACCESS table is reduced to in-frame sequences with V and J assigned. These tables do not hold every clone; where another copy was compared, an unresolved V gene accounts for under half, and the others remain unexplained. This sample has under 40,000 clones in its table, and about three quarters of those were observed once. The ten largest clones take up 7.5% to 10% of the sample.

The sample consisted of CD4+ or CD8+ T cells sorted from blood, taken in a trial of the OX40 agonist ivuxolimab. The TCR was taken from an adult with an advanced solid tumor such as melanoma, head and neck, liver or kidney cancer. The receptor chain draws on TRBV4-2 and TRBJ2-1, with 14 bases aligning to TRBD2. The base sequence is TGTGCCAGCAGCCAAGTCGGGACTAGCGGGGGCTCCCTCTACAATGAGCAGTTCTTC. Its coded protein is CASSQVGTSGGSLYNEQFF.